One T cell receptor (beta chain) is described in this entry. Its target is unknown. CDR3 length: 19 amino acids. V shed 4 bases and J shed 1 base, with 25 bases lying between them. This entry is derived from a study of T cell responses to AZD1222 COVID-19 vaccine. TCRdb keeps only in-frame clones here, not all; method: immunoSEQ multiplex PCR. The profile shows more than 150,000 clones, around 94% of them singletons. General study findings and limits: Recipients of two AZD1222 doses showed rising Spike-specific TCR breadth and depth. Donors skewed white British and female; clonal diversity was possibly underestimated.

This TCR was sampled from an adult who received the AZD1222 COVID-19 vaccine. The chain employs TRBV23-1 and TRBJ1-1; weak D call: TRBD1 (5 bases). TRBV23-1 is annotated as an ORF whose role is uncertain. Sequenced here: peripheral blood, sampled 28 days after the second AZD1222 dose. The CDR3 here is CASSLHPPEGPPANTEAFF. Here the CDR3 DNA reads TGCGCCAGCAGTCTGCACCCTCCGGAGGGGCCCCCCGCGAACACTGAAGCTTTCTTT.